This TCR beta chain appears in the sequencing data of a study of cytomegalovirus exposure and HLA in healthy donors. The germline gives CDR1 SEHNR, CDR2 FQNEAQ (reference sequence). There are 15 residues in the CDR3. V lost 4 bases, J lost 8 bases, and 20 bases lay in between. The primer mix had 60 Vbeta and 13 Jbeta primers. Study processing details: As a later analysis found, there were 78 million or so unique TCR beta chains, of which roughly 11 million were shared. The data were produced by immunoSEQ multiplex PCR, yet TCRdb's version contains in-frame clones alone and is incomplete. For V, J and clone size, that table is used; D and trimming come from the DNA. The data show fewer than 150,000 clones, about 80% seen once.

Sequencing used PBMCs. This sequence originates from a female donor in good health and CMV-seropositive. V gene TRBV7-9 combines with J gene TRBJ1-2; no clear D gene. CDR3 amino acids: CASSSSPSGGRGYTF. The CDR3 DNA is TGTGCCAGCAGCTCCTCCCCGTCAGGAGGGCGAGGCTACACCTTC.